The rows below give T cell receptor beta chains drawn from one sample of a study of a mutant IDH1 vaccine in newly diagnosed glioma. The table came from immunoSEQ multiplex PCR; TCRdb's copy has only in-frame clones and leaves some out. This sample has around 52,000 clones, with around 80% found just once. Their antigen targets remain unknown. Here the sequenced sample was PBMCs, taken from a glioma patient whose treatment included an IDH1 peptide vaccine. These receptors came from a woman between 40 and 55 years old with glioma. CDR3s include the opening cysteine and the closing phenylalanine or tryptophan. A D gene is named only where the DNA matches it firmly. The listing skips clone size in some rows; elsewhere it reads once, few, many or a size class.

cdr3_length	v_call	clone_size	j_call	d_call	cdr3_nt	cdr3_aa
17	TRBV1	-	TRBJ1-6	-	TGCACCAGCAGCCGCGGGCCCTGCCTATTAAGGGATTCACCCCTCCACTTT	CTSSRGPCLLRDSPLHF
16	TRBV10-3	-	TRBJ2-2	TRBD1	TGTGCCATCAGTGAGGCGGACAGGCTTGAGGCCGGGGAGCTGTTTTTT	CAISEADRLEAGELFF
15	TRBV5-1	-	TRBJ2-5	-	TGCGCCAGCAGCCCGGACGGCAGAGGGGAAGAGACCCAGTACTTC	CASSPDGRGEETQYF
13	TRBV7-9	-	TRBJ1-3	-	TGTGCCAGCAGCGTCGGACAGGGAAACACCATATATTTT	CASSVGQGNTIYF
16	TRBV5-1	-	TRBJ1-6	TRBD1	TGCGCCAGCAGCTTGAGTGGCGACAGGGTGGGTTCACCCCTCCACTTT	CASSLSGDRVGSPLHF
15	TRBV5-4	-	TRBJ1-5	-	TGTGCCAGCAGCTCACAGGGAGTGAGCAATCAGCCCCAGCATTTT	CASSSQGVSNQPQHF
13	TRBV10-1	few	TRBJ1-1	-	TGCGCCAGCAGTGAGTCGGGACTTGACGAAGCTTTCTTT	CASSESGLDEAFF
16	TRBV23-1	-	TRBJ2-7	TRBD1	TGCGCCAGCACCCAAAAGGACAGGGGTTCATCTGGCGAGCAGTACTTC	CASTQKDRGSSGEQYF
14	TRBV27	-	TRBJ1-5	-	TGTGCCAGCAGTTTACAGGGGTGGAATCAGCCCCAGCATTTT	CASSLQGWNQPQHF
16	TRBV7-2	-	TRBJ2-5	TRBD2	TGTGCCAGCAGCACAACCTCGGCGGGGGGTGGAGAGACCCAGTACTTC	CASSTTSAGGGETQYF
15	TRBV7-2	-	TRBJ2-3	-	TGTGCCAGCAGCCTCGTGAGGGGTTCAACAGATACGCAGTATTTT	CASSLVRGSTDTQYF
16	TRBV18	once	TRBJ2-5	-	TGTGCCAGCTCACCCAACGCCAGAGGGGGGCAAGAGACCCAGTACTTC	CASSPNARGGQETQYF
13	TRBV11-2	once	TRBJ2-1	-	TGTGCCAGCAGCGGGGACCGGCCCAATGAGCAGTTCTTC	CASSGDRPNEQFF
15	TRBV30	-	TRBJ2-1	TRBD2	TGTGCCTGGAGTCGCCGGGCGGGGGGGCACGATGAGCAGTTCTTC	CAWSRRAGGHDEQFF
13	TRBV10-1	-	TRBJ2-2	-	TGCGCCAGCAGTGTACAGATCACCGGGGAGCTGTTTTTT	CASSVQITGELFF
12	TRBV29-1	-	TRBJ1-2	-	TGCAGCGCCGACGGCCCTTTCTATGGCTACACCTTC	CSADGPFYGYTF
17	TRBV30	-	TRBJ2-4	-	TGTGCCTGGGCCCACCGCCGTACTAGCGGGACAGGGAACATTCAGTACTTC	CAWAHRRTSGTGNIQYF
16	TRBV15	-	TRBJ1-2	-	TGTGCCACCAGCAGAGATCCCCGGGCAGGACATTATGGCTACACCTTC	CATSRDPRAGHYGYTF
16	TRBV19	-	TRBJ2-5	-	TGTGCCAGTAGTATATTAGCAGGGGCCGGATGGGAGACCCAGTACTTC	CASSILAGAGWETQYF
13	TRBV11-2	-	TRBJ1-2	-	TGTGCCAGCAGCTTAGGGGGACTCTATGGCTACACCTTC	CASSLGGLYGYTF
13	TRBV7-6	-	TRBJ2-3	-	TGTGCCAGCAGCTTCTTCGGCACAGATACGCAGTATTTT	CASSFFGTDTQYF
14	TRBV5-1	once	TRBJ2-5	-	TGCGCCAGCAGCTTGGATCCGCGGCAAGAGACCCAGTACTTC	CASSLDPRQETQYF
14	TRBV6-6	-	TRBJ2-1	-	TGTGCCATCCGCGGCAGGGGCGATTACAATGAGCAGTTCTTC	CAIRGRGDYNEQFF
12	TRBV7-9	-	TRBJ1-2	-	TGTGCCAGCAGCTTAGGCGAGGGCGGCTACACCTTC	CASSLGEGGYTF
15	TRBV19	-	TRBJ2-1	TRBD1	TGTGCCAGTAGTCCAGACAGGGGCTCCTACAATGAGCAGTTCTTC	CASSPDRGSYNEQFF
17	TRBV7-2	-	TRBJ2-3	TRBD2	TGTGCCAGCAGCTTAGTCCCTAGCGGGGGGGGCACAGATACGCAGTATTTT	CASSLVPSGGGTDTQYF
14	TRBV5-5	-	TRBJ1-2	-	TGTGCCAGCAGCAGGGACCTCTCGACTGGTGGCTACACCTTC	CASSRDLSTGGYTF
14	TRBV5-5	once	TRBJ2-7	TRBD2	TGTGCCAGCAGCTTGTCACTAGCGGGCTACGAGCAGTACTTC	CASSLSLAGYEQYF
12	TRBV6-5	medium-sized	TRBJ2-7	-	TGTGCCAGCAGTCGGACAGCAAACGAGCAGTACTTC	CASSRTANEQYF
14	TRBV12-5	-	TRBJ2-7	-	TGTGCTAGTGGTCCGCGGGACGGCTACTACGAGCAGTACTTC	CASGPRDGYYEQYF
13	TRBV6-5	-	TRBJ1-5	-	TGTGCCAGCAGTTCCCTTAGGGTTCAGCCCCAGCATTTT	CASSSLRVQPQHF
16	TRBV5-1	-	TRBJ1-6	TRBD1	TGCGCCAGCAGCTTGGGAGGGGGGACAGCCAATTCACCCCTCCACTTT	CASSLGGGTANSPLHF